The rows below give T cell receptor beta chains drawn from one sample of a study of blood T cell repertoires in COVID-19. This table comes from immunoSEQ multiplex PCR, and its TCRdb copy is limited to in-frame clones, with some not included. The sample records 120,000 to 150,000 clones, around 84% being singletons. Sequencing used peripheral blood. The receptor source for this set is a young man with COVID-19, enrolled during active disease. The CDR3 runs from the conserved cysteine through the conserved F or W. D genes are given only for firm matches. Some rows have no size entry. The others give once, few or many, or a class for an expanded clone.

TRBV11-2,TRBD1,TRBJ2-7,NA,CASSLVGQVGEQYF,TGTGCCAGCAGCTTAGTGGGACAGGTTGGCGAGCAGTACTTC
TRBV5-1,TRBD1,TRBJ1-1,NA,CASRQGAGNTEAFF,TGCGCCAGCCGCCAGGGGGCAGGGAACACTGAAGCTTTCTTT
TRBV7-3,TRBD1,TRBJ2-1,NA,CASSVPGQGASEQFF,TGTGCCAGCAGCGTCCCGGGACAGGGGGCGAGTGAGCAGTTCTTC
TRBV3-1/TRBV3-2,TRBD2,TRBJ2-7,NA,CASSPLAGGPYEQYF,TGTGCCAGCAGCCCCTTGGCGGGAGGCCCCTACGAGCAGTACTTC
TRBV7-7,NA,TRBJ2-5,NA,CASSLALISGETQYF,TGTGCTAGCAGCTTAGCGCTTATCTCGGGGGAGACCCAGTACTTC
TRBV9,NA,TRBJ1-4,NA,CASNKGGEKLFF,TGTGCCAGCAACAAAGGGGGTGAAAAACTGTTTTTT
TRBV4-1,TRBD2,TRBJ2-7,few,CASSQGRIAGRSYEQYF,TGCGCCAGCAGCCAAGGTCGGATAGCGGGCCGCTCCTACGAGCAGTACTTC
TRBV15,TRBD2,TRBJ2-3,NA,CATSPRLAGGTDTQYF,TGTGCCACCAGCCCCCGACTAGCGGGGGGCACAGATACGCAGTATTTT
TRBV7-3,NA,TRBJ1-5,NA,CASSLERANQPQHF,TGTGCCAGCAGCTTAGAGCGGGCAAATCAGCCCCAGCATTTT
TRBV6-5,TRBD1,TRBJ1-1,few,CASRATGVRYTEAFF,TGTGCCAGCAGGGCTACAGGGGTAAGGTACACTGAAGCTTTCTTT
TRBV19,NA,TRBJ1-1,NA,CASSIPRRGMNTEAFF,TGTGCCAGTAGTATCCCCAGGCGGGGGATGAACACTGAAGCTTTCTTT
TRBV11-3,TRBD2,TRBJ2-5,once,CASSPGLAGKGSETQYF,TGTGCCAGCAGCCCTGGACTAGCGGGAAAGGGGTCAGAGACCCAGTACTTC
TRBV30,NA,TRBJ1-5,NA,CAWRQGGGSNQPQHF,TGTGCCTGGAGGCAGGGAGGGGGGAGCAATCAGCCCCAGCATTTT
TRBV3-1/TRBV3-2,TRBD2,TRBJ2-3,NA,CASSHGTSGYTDTQYF,TGTGCCAGCAGCCATGGGACTAGCGGTTACACAGATACGCAGTATTTT